What follows are 26 T cell receptor beta chains derived from one specimen sequenced in a study of shared clonotypes between healthy human individuals. This table comes from immunoSEQ multiplex PCR, and its TCRdb copy is limited to in-frame clones, with some not included. The table has hundreds of thousands of clones, around 78% seen once; the top ten hold around 2%. The source material was memory CD4+ T cells sorted from blood. Subset meaning: CD45RA-negative fraction. These receptors originate from a woman aged 25 to 39 in good health.

The chain recombines TRBV7-9 with TRBJ1-5, with a weak D call TRBD1 (5 bases). This CDR3 is built from 14 residues. The germline V gene has CDR1 SEHNR and CDR2 FQNEAQ (reference sequence). Trimming shortened V by 1 base and J by 7 bases, and 11 bases separated the two germline ends. CDR3 residues: CASSLGGFEQPQHF. The CDR3 region has the DNA TGTGCCAGCAGCTTAGGGGGGTTCGAGCAGCCCCAGCATTTT.

The chain is built from TRBV6-4 and TRBJ1-2; the D is unclear. This CDR3 is built from 18 residues. Germline CDR1 reads MRHNA; CDR2 reads SNTAGT. V was cut by 10 bases and J by 0 bases, with 27 bases left in between. The CDR3 DNA sequence: TGTGCCAACTCCGGGGTGGCGGCAGAAGAGACGACTAACTATGGCTACACCTTC. Amino acid sequence: CANSGVAAEETTNYGYTF.

This clone was counted a few times. The CDR3: CASSVNDGGPQFF. Here the CDR3 DNA reads TGTGCCAGCAGCGTAAATGATGGGGGCCCGCAGTTCTTC. The rearrangement uses TRBV9 and TRBJ2-1; D is perhaps TRBD1 (6 bases). The CDR3 runs 13 residues. The V end was cut by 1 base, the J end by 12 bases, with 14 bases between. Germline V gives CDR1 SGDLS, CDR2 YYNGEE.

The CDR3 region is CASSFSQASLQETQYF. The CDR3 nucleotides read TGTGCCAGCAGTTTTTCCCAGGCCTCACTCCAAGAGACCCAGTACTTC. The chain joins TRBV28 to TRBJ2-5; D gene uncertain. CDR3 length: 16 residues. V was pared by 3 bases and J by 1 base, with 15 bases between. Per germline, CDR1 MDHEN and CDR2 SYDVKM.

A few counts support this clone. The chain joins TRBV29-1 to TRBJ1-4, with unresolved D. The CDR3 is 13 amino acids. V lost 4 bases to trimming and J lost 5 bases, with 11 bases between them. Germline-derived CDR1 and CDR2 are SQVTM and ANQGSEA. This CDR3 is CSVGSRRNEKLFF. CDR3 bases: TGCAGCGTTGGGTCCAGGCGCAATGAAAAACTGTTTTTT.

The chain combines TRBV28 with TRBJ2-3, with 13 bases that match TRBD2. Germline V CDR1 and CDR2: MDHEN, SYDVKM. The CDR3 runs to 16 residues. V lost 5 bases and J lost 6; bases outside the gene matches: 8. CDR3 coding DNA: TGTGCCAGCAGTCCCTCACTAGCGGGAGGGGGTGATACGCAGTATTTT. Residues: CASSPSLAGGGDTQYF.

The chain is built from TRBV11-3 and TRBJ2-3, with TRBD2 as a possible D gene (5 bases). The CDR3 covers 14 residues. Germline V CDR1 and CDR2: SGHNT, YENEEA. Trimming removed 0 bases at V and 4 bases at J, with 8 bases between. The CDR3 region is CASSLEGAADTQYF. CDR3 coding DNA: TGTGCCAGCAGCTTAGAAGGAGCGGCAGATACGCAGTATTTT.

This clone has only a few counts. This chain links TRBV25-1 with TRBJ2-7; 12 nucleotides align to TRBD1. This CDR3 has 14 amino acids. The trim removed 3 bases at V and 5 bases at J, leaving 2 bases unmatched. Germline V lookup: CDR1 MGHDK, CDR2 SYGVNS. The CDR3 region has the DNA TGTGCCAGCAGTGATGGGACAGGGGGCAACGAGCAGTACTTC. This translates into CASSDGTGGNEQYF.

The V gene is TRBV5-1, the J gene TRBJ2-1; 7 bases match TRBD1. Germline CDR1 SGHRS, CDR2 YFSETQ. V lost 5 bases, J lost 7 bases, and 12 bases stayed unmatched. The CDR3 has 15 residues. CDR3 loop: CASSSTGTAVNEQFF. The DNA of the CDR3 is TGCGCCAGCAGTTCCACCGGGACAGCGGTAAATGAGCAGTTCTTC.

A word on this clone: Within the sample, other DNA sequences also encode this same CDR3. This sequence joins TRBV5-1 and TRBJ2-3; D not certain. The CDR3 is 12 amino acids. Between the trimmed V and J ends, which lost 0 bases and 4 bases, there was a span of 3 bases. From germline, CDR1 is SGHRS and CDR2 YFSETQ. The CDR3 reads CASSLDADTQYF. CDR3 coding DNA: TGCGCCAGCAGCTTGGATGCAGATACGCAGTATTTT.

The genes are TRBV7-9 and TRBJ1-2; 8 positions match TRBD1. This CDR3 comprises 15 residues. Trimming removed 1 base from V and 8 bases from J; junction bases left unmatched: 9. Germline V gene sequence: CDR1 SEHNR, CDR2 FQNEAQ (reference sequence). The CDR3 region is CASSLEGTGRGGYTF. The CDR3, as DNA: TGTGCCAGCAGCTTAGAAGGGACAGGTCGAGGGGGCTACACCTTC.

The chain has TRBV6-5 and TRBJ2-7; TRBD1 agrees at 8 bases. The trim removed 6 bases at V and 5 bases at J, leaving 12 bases unmatched. The CDR3 totals 15 residues. Germline V gene lookup returns CDR1 MNHEY and CDR2 SVGAGI. The CDR3 DNA is TGTGCCAGCAGGATAAGAGACAGGGGCGCCCACGAGCAGTACTTC. Its protein is CASRIRDRGAHEQYF.

The rearrangement links TRBV4-1 to TRBJ2-4; TRBD2 matches at 10 bases. V shed 0 bases and J 1 base; nucleotides not matched to a gene: 9. The CDR3 covers 19 residues. CDR1 MGHRA and CDR2 YSYEKL come from the germline V gene. The CDR3: CASSQDLTGTSVAKNIQYF. Here the CDR3 DNA reads TGCGCCAGCAGCCAAGATCTCACCGGGACTAGCGTGGCCAAAAACATTCAGTACTTC.

The chain has TRBV29-1 and TRBJ1-1; a weak D match, TRBD1 (6 bases). Trimming removed 4 bases at V and 3 bases at J, with 12 bases between. Germline V gene data show CDR1 as SQVTM and CDR2 as ANQGSEA. The CDR3 totals 13 residues. The CDR3 loop reads CSVGGHTYTEAFF. The CDR3 DNA is TGCAGCGTTGGGGGACATACCTACACTGAAGCTTTCTTT.

J is TRBJ1-5 and V is TRBV5-1; D is uncertain. The CDR3 spans 15 residues. Trimming removed 4 bases at V and 1 base at J, with 12 bases between. The V gene's germline CDR1 is SGHRS and CDR2 YFSETQ. This CDR3 is CASSEMGLSNQPQHF. The CDR3 DNA reads as TGCGCCAGCAGCGAGATGGGCCTAAGCAATCAGCCCCAGCATTTT.

In this sample, this clone turned up many times. This chain connects TRBV23-1 to TRBJ2-7, with 8 bases that match TRBD1. TRBV23-1 is marked as an open reading frame, function uncertain. V was pared by 4 bases and J by 4 bases, with 12 bases of the junction left unmatched. The CDR3 sequence is 16 residues long. For the CDR3, the DNA is TGCGCCAGCAGTCCCCGAGAGGGGACAGGTCAATACGAGCAGTACTTC. Translated, it gives CASSPREGTGQYEQYF.

The CDR3 region is CASSWGDATNEKLFF. The CDR3 coding sequence is TGTGCCAGCAGTTGGGGTGATGCAACTAATGAAAAACTGTTTTTT. This sequence joins TRBV2 and TRBJ1-4; no clear D gene. The V gene's germline CDR1 is SNHLY and CDR2 FYNNEI. This CDR3 comprises 15 residues. The V gene lost 5 bases and the J gene lost 0 bases, with 10 bases spanning the gap.

The chain is built from TRBV2 and TRBJ1-5, with no clear D. This CDR3 is 15 amino acids long. Per germline, CDR1 SNHLY and CDR2 FYNNEI. Trimming removed 0 bases at V and 0 bases at J, with 6 bases between. Here the CDR3 reads CASSEARASNQPQHF. CDR3 coding DNA: TGTGCCAGCAGTGAAGCCCGCGCTAGCAATCAGCCCCAGCATTTT. Full variable domain (rest looked up from reference TRBV2 and TRBJ1-5): EPEVTQTPSHQVTQMGQEVILRCVPISNHLYFYWYRQILGQKVEFLVSFYNNEISEKSEIFDDQFSVERPDGSNFTLKIRSTKLEDSAMYFCASSEARASNQPQHFGDGTRLSIL.

In regard to this clone: Other nucleotide sequences from this sample produce the same CDR3. V gene TRBV7-2 combines with J gene TRBJ2-5; D is perhaps TRBD1 (6 bases). With 1 base removed from V and 3 bases from J, the gap between germline ends came to 9 bases. Germline-derived CDR1 and CDR2 are SGHTA and FQGNSA. The CDR3 is made up of 14 amino acids. The CDR3, as DNA: TGTGCCAGCAGCTTAGAATCAGGGGAAGAGACCCAGTACTTC. Residues: CASSLESGEETQYF.

The chain recombines TRBV5-1 with TRBJ1-1, with 7 bases aligning to TRBD1. This CDR3 comprises 15 residues. After removal of 2 bases from V and 3 bases from J, the junction contained 7 bases not matched to a gene. CDR1 and CDR2 (germline): SGHRS, YFSETQ. Written as DNA, the CDR3 is TGCGCCAGCAGCTTAACAGGGGTTCGGGACACTGAAGCTTTCTTT. Translation gives CASSLTGVRDTEAFF.

The J gene is TRBJ2-1, the V gene TRBV27; 12 positions agree with TRBD2. The CDR3 extends over 16 amino acids. Germline CDR1 MNHEY, CDR2 SMNVEV (reference sequence). Trimming removed 3 bases from V and 10 bases from J; junction bases left unmatched: 10. CDR3: CASSLRTSGMRGEQFF. The DNA of the CDR3 is TGTGCCAGCAGTTTGCGGACTAGCGGGATGAGAGGAGAGCAGTTCTTC.

This clone occurred once. The chain has TRBV28 and TRBJ2-7; D call uncertain. The length of the CDR3 is 14 residues. Trimming removed 5 bases from V and 3 bases from J, with 14 bases in between. The germline V gene has CDR1 MDHEN and CDR2 SYDVKM. Here the CDR3 reads CASSSPRRFYEQYF. DNA for the CDR3: TGTGCCAGCAGTAGCCCAAGAAGGTTCTACGAGCAGTACTTC.

As for this clone: Within the sample, other DNA sequences also encode this same CDR3. This chain uses TRBV18 with TRBJ2-5; D might be TRBD2 (6 bases). V was cut by 6 bases and J by 5 bases, with 10 bases left in between. Per germline, CDR1 KGHSH and CDR2 LQKENI. The CDR3 totals 12 residues. CDR3 region: CASSPGGETQYF. CDR3 coding DNA: TGTGCCAGCTCCCCCGGGGGTGAGACCCAGTACTTC.

V gene TRBV10-2 combines with J gene TRBJ1-1; unclear D gene. The germline V gene has CDR1 WSHSY and CDR2 SAAADI. Trimming removed 6 bases at V and 1 base at J, with 18 bases between. The CDR3 runs to 16 residues. For the CDR3, the DNA is TGCGCCAGCAGCCCAGACATTCCTGTCAGGAACACTGAAGCTTTCTTT. Protein sequence: CASSPDIPVRNTEAFF.

This clone was observed many times. Other DNA sequences within the sample encode an identical CDR3. The V and J genes are TRBV15 and TRBJ1-2, with D maybe TRBD1 (6 bases). This CDR3 contains 14 residues. Per germline, CDR1 LNHNV and CDR2 YYDKDF (reference sequence). Trimming took off 0 bases at V and 3 bases at J, with 8 bases between the two ends. CDR3 region: CATSRDRGDYGYTF. DNA of the CDR3: TGTGCCACCAGCAGAGACAGGGGAGACTATGGCTACACCTTC.

This clone was observed a single time. This chain joins TRBV19 and TRBJ1-3; D is possibly TRBD1 (5 bases). V was clipped by 6 bases and J by 6 bases, with 21 bases between them. There are 16 residues in the CDR3. CDR1 and CDR2 (germline): LNHDA, SQIVND (reference sequence). Here the CDR3 DNA reads TGTGCCAGTAGCCCCCGAGGGGCGAGCAAGGAAAACACCATATATTTT. It translates to CASSPRGASKENTIYF.